The clone carrying this TCR beta chain was seen once. Its antigen remains unidentified. This specimen belongs to a study of shared clonotypes between healthy human individuals. An even split of each subset's genomic DNA across several immunoSEQ plates was performed. Clones were read by immunoSEQ multiplex PCR, and TCRdb kept only the in-frame ones, dropping some. The sample records around 2.3 million clones, roughly 95% being singletons. With 0 bases removed from V and 4 bases from J, the gap between germline ends came to 11 bases. Germline V gene data show CDR1 as LGHNA and CDR2 as YNFKEQ. This CDR3 has 15 amino acids. Study-wide points: Some clonotypes were shared by all four sorted-subset donors, while others were not shared. The non-shared ones had lower generation probabilities than the shared ones.

The genes are TRBV4-2 and TRBJ2-3; D is perhaps TRBD2 (6 bases). Sequencing was performed on naive CD4+ T cells sorted from blood. Regarding subset: CD45RA+ positively selected. This sequence originates from a young man in good health. CDR3 amino acids: CASSQEGGDPDTQYF. The CDR3 DNA follows: TGTGCCAGCAGCCAAGAAGGAGGGGATCCAGATACGCAGTATTTT.